Following are 26 T cell receptor beta chains from one sample sequenced in a study of post-analysis software for immune sequencing data. General study findings and limits: Elevated frequency relative to controls characterized four to six TRBV segments in patients, TRBV5-6, TRBV5-1 and TRBV20-1 among them.

The library was made from cDNA and included unique molecular identifiers. Each CDR3 protein is one row after TCRdb ran MiXCR on the PCR reads. The sample consists of about half a million distinct CDR3 sequences, approximately 46% of them appearing once. Antigen specificity for these receptors is unknown. The material sequenced was blood. The origin of the receptors is a girl between 10 and 17 years old with multiple sclerosis.

The J gene is TRBJ2-7, the V gene TRBV7-9; 8 nucleotides agree with TRBD2. The CDR3 consists of 15 residues. The germline V gene has CDR1 SEHNR and CDR2 FQNEAQ (reference sequence). V lost 6 bases and J lost 3; bases outside the gene matches: 10. The CDR3 sequence: CASSSQRESGYEQYF. CDR3 coding DNA: TGTGCCAGCAGTTCGCAGCGGGAGAGCGGCTACGAGCAGTACTTC.

The chain links TRBV5-4 to TRBJ2-7; TRBD1 matches 8 bases. Germline-derived CDR1 and CDR2 are SGHNT and YYREEE (reference sequence). CDR3 length: 16 residues. After removal of 1 base from V and 0 bases from J, the junction contained 6 bases not matched to a gene. The CDR3 loop is CASSLFGQGSSYEQYF. In nucleotides, the CDR3 is TGTGCCAGCAGCTTGTTCGGACAGGGAAGCTCCTACGAGCAGTACTTC.

The rearrangement joins TRBV20-1 to TRBJ2-7, with 10 bases lining up with TRBD2. Germline V gives CDR1 DFQATT, CDR2 SNEGSKA (reference sequence). V shed 8 bases, J shed 5 bases, and the junction held 12 bases outside the gene matches. This CDR3 region has 14 residues. The CDR3 bases are TGCAGTACTACATCAAGCGGGAGGGGGAACGAGCAGTACTTC. Its protein product is CSTTSSGRGNEQYF.

The rearrangement uses TRBV10-3 and TRBJ2-7; D possibly corresponds to TRBD1 (7 bases). V was clipped by 4 bases and J by 1 base, with 14 bases between them. This CDR3 has 15 residues. Germline-derived CDR1 and CDR2 are ENHRY and SYGVKD. The CDR3 loop reads CAISGAGGTSYEQYF. CDR3 DNA: TGTGCCATCAGTGGGGCAGGGGGGACATCCTACGAGCAGTACTTC.

This clonotype has more than one count but fewer than ten. The rearrangement links TRBV6-6 to TRBJ2-5, with D hard to call. Gene TRBJ2-7 matches the end of the DNA better, so the J call may be wrong. The CDR3 is made up of 13 amino acids. Per the germline V gene, CDR1 is MNHNY and CDR2 is SVGAGI (reference sequence). In nucleotides, the CDR3 is TGTGCCAGCAGTTACGTTTTGGCGCGCGAGCAGTACTTC. This gives the protein CASSYVLAREQYF.

The chain recombines TRBV27 with TRBJ1-4, with D maybe TRBD1 (6 bases). The CDR3 contains 14 residues. Germline V lookup: CDR1 MNHEY, CDR2 SMNVEV (reference sequence). V was shortened by 5 bases and J by 8 bases, with 15 bases between the two germline ends. The CDR3 region is CASSLGGTDEKLFF. CDR3 nucleotide sequence: TGTGCCAGCAGTCTAGGGGGGACGGACGAAAAACTGTTTTTT.

The V gene is TRBV28, the J gene TRBJ1-6, with D possibly matching TRBD1 (6 bases). The CDR3 consists of 15 residues. From germline, CDR1 is MDHEN and CDR2 SYDVKM. V shed 4 bases and J shed 4 bases, with 11 bases lying between them. CDR3 loop: CASSSGTPYNSPLHF. In nucleotides, the CDR3 is TGTGCCAGCAGTTCGGGGACACCTTATAATTCACCCCTCCACTTT.

The rearrangement uses TRBV6-2 or TRBV6-3 and TRBJ2-1; 7 positions agree with TRBD1. The length of the CDR3 is 14 residues. Germline lookup yields CDR1 MNHEY and CDR2 SVGEGT. V shed 2 bases, J shed 5 bases, and the junction held 3 bases outside the gene matches. CDR3 sequence reads: CASSYQGQNNEQFF. In nucleotides, the CDR3 is TGTGCCAGCAGTTACCAGGGACAGAACAATGAGCAGTTCTTC.

J is TRBJ1-2 and V is TRBV3-1; D call uncertain. Germline V gives CDR1 LGHDT, CDR2 YNNKEL (reference sequence). The CDR3 runs 13 residues. V was clipped by 1 base and J by 9 bases, with 12 bases between them. CDR3 amino acids: CASSQADPARYTF. CDR3 bases: TGTGCCAGCAGCCAAGCGGATCCCGCTCGCTACACCTTC.

V is TRBV10-3 and J is TRBJ2-3; TRBD1 aligns across 10 bases. The CDR3 is made up of 15 amino acids. Germline CDR1 reads ENHRY; CDR2 reads SYGVKD. V lost 6 bases and J lost 3; bases outside the gene matches: 6. The CDR3 region has the DNA TGTGCCATCAGGTCGGACAGGGGGGAGACAGATACGCAGTATTTT. Its protein product is CAIRSDRGETDTQYF.

As for this clonotype: The junction departs from germline at one end; a sequencing error may be responsible. The chain carries TRBV6-2 or TRBV6-3 and TRBJ1-1; the D is unclear. Per germline, CDR1 MNHEY and CDR2 SVGEGT. The CDR3 runs 14 residues. In DNA, the CDR3 is TGTGCTAGCAGTTTTCAGATATTGAACACTGAAGCTTTCTTT. Protein product: CASSFQILNTEAFF.

In nucleotides, the CDR3 is TGTGCCAGCAGCTTGGGTAGCATGCACAATGAGCAGTTCTTC. Amino acids: CASSLGSMHNEQFF. The chain couples TRBV11-1 to TRBJ2-1; D is unclear. Per the germline V gene, CDR1 is SGHAT and CDR2 is FQDESV (reference sequence). This CDR3 contains 14 residues. V was clipped by 3 bases and J by 5 bases, with 11 bases between them.

This sequence joins TRBV4-1 and TRBJ2-7; D not resolved. CDR1 is MGHRA, CDR2 YSYEKL, per germline. V was cut by 1 base and J by 6 bases, with 10 bases left in between. CDR3 length: 13 amino acids. The CDR3 nucleotides read TGCGCCAGCAGCCAAGGGGTGACGTTCGAGCAGTACTTC. It yields the protein CASSQGVTFEQYF.

This clonotype was recorded a few times. The gene calls are TRBV7-9 and TRBJ2-1; TRBD1 might be the D (6 bases). Trimming took off 5 bases at V and 9 bases at J, with 26 bases between the two ends. Germline CDR1 is SEHNR and CDR2 is FQNEAQ (reference sequence). This CDR3 is 17 amino acids long. Here the CDR3 reads CASSLVGGGWFDGEQFF. For the CDR3, the DNA is TGTGCCAGCAGCCTTGTGGGTGGGGGCTGGTTTGATGGTGAGCAGTTCTTC. The variable domain in full, completed from reference TRBV7-9 and TRBJ2-1, reads DTGVSQNPRHKITKRGQNVTFRCDPISEHNRLYWYRQTLGQGPEFLTYFQNEAQLEKSRLLSDRFSAERPKGSFSTLEIQRTEQGDSAMYLCASSLVGGGWFDGEQFFGPGTRLTVL.

This clonotype appeared a single time. V and J are TRBV3-1 and TRBJ2-5; no clear D gene. The V gene lost 0 bases and the J gene lost 5 bases, with 13 bases spanning the gap. Germline lookup yields CDR1 LGHDT and CDR2 YNNKEL (reference sequence). This CDR3 region has 15 residues. In DNA, the CDR3 is TGTGCCAGCAGCCAAGATCTTCTGGGAAGCGAGACCCAGTACTTC. Its translation is CASSQDLLGSETQYF.

The gene calls are TRBV7-9 and TRBJ1-1; D is ambiguous. Germline V CDR1 and CDR2: SEHNR, FQNEAQ (reference sequence). The CDR3 totals 18 residues. Trimming took 4 bases from V and 0 from J, leaving 21 bases between them. As DNA, the CDR3 is TGTGCCAGCAGCTCACCCCGATCCTGGCAGGCGATGAACACTGAAGCTTTCTTT. Translation gives CASSSPRSWQAMNTEAFF.

The rearrangement joins TRBV5-1 to TRBJ2-6; 10 nucleotides line up with TRBD1. The germline V gene encodes CDR1 SGHRS and CDR2 YFSETQ. The CDR3 is 19 amino acids. J was trimmed by 1 base and V by 0 bases; bases with no gene match: 7. In DNA form, the CDR3 reads TGCGCCAGCAGCTTGGCGGAGACAGGGGGCGCGTCTGGGGCCAACGTCCTGACTTTC. This encodes CASSLAETGGASGANVLTF.

Of note for this clonotype: Possible read error: a much larger clone is one base away. V and J are TRBV7-2 and TRBJ2-1, with TRBD2 matching 11 bases. The CDR3 runs 15 residues. Germline V gene lookup returns CDR1 SGHTA and CDR2 FQGNSA. CDR3 nucleotide sequence: TGTGCCAGCAGCTCCGGACTAGCGGGCTACAGTGAGCAGTTCTTC. It codes for CASSSGLAGYSEQFF. Full variable domain (rest looked up from reference TRBV7-2 and TRBJ2-1): GAGVSQSPSNKVTEKGKDVELRCDPISGHTALYWYRQSLGQGLEFLIYFQGNSAPDKSGLPSDRFSAERTGGSVSTLTIQRTQQEDSAVYLCASSSGLAGYSEQFFGPGTRLTVL.

This rearrangement joins TRBV5-1 to TRBJ1-2, with 7 bases matching TRBD1. In germline, CDR1 is SGHRS, CDR2 YFSETQ. This CDR3 is 13 amino acids long. V lost 0 bases and J lost 8; bases outside the gene matches: 4. CDR3 region: CASSLATGDGYTF. CDR3 DNA: TGCGCCAGCAGCTTGGCTACAGGGGACGGCTACACCTTC.

This clonotype has only a few counts. V usage is TRBV3-1 and J usage is TRBJ2-6; D is ambiguous. The length of the CDR3 is 15 residues. Looked up from germline, CDR1 is LGHDT and CDR2 is YNNKEL (reference sequence). V was shortened by 4 bases and J by 0 bases, with 7 bases between the two germline ends. The CDR3 is CASSPFDSGANVLTF. CDR3 DNA sequence: TGTGCCAGCAGCCCCTTTGACTCTGGGGCCAACGTCCTGACTTTC. The complete variable domain, with remaining parts taken from reference TRBV3-1 and TRBJ2-6, reads DTAVSQTPKYLVTQMGNDKSIKCEQNLGHDTMYWYKQDSKKFLKIMFSYNNKELIINETVPNRFSPKSPDKAHLNLHINSLELGDSAVYFCASSPFDSGANVLTFGAGSRLTVL.

The genes are TRBV5-5 and TRBJ2-6; maybe TRBD2 (6 bases). The CDR3 spans 17 residues. Germline V gene data show CDR1 as SGHKS and CDR2 as YYEKEE (reference sequence). V dropped 1 base and J dropped 4 bases, with 15 bases sitting between them. The CDR3 region has the DNA TGTGCCAGCAGCTTGTATGGGGGAGGAGGAGGGGCCAACGTCCTGACTTTC. Its translation: CASSLYGGGGGANVLTF.

This sequence joins TRBV29-1 and TRBJ2-7, with 7 positions matching TRBD2. From germline, CDR1 is SQVTM and CDR2 ANQGSEA. The CDR3 runs 16 residues. The ends lost 5 bases at V and 3 bases at J; junction bases unmatched: 16. CDR3 region: CSVSWGGAGVSYEQYF. DNA for the CDR3: TGCAGCGTTAGTTGGGGGGGTGCGGGGGTGAGCTACGAGCAGTACTTC.

This clonotype has only a few counts. The rearrangement links TRBV7-9 to TRBJ2-4; 11 bases are a match to TRBD2. Germline V gives CDR1 SEHNR, CDR2 FQNEAQ (reference sequence). The CDR3 is 16 amino acids. J was trimmed by 9 bases and V by 5 bases; bases with no gene match: 12. The DNA for the CDR3 is TGTGCCAGCAGCCCCAGCCCACTAGCGGGAGCTTTCATTCAGTACTTC. It specifies CASSPSPLAGAFIQYF.

Regarding this clonotype: One junction end disagrees with the germline gene, perhaps due to a read error. This chain joins TRBV7-3 and TRBJ2-5, with TRBD2 matching 12 bases. CDR1 and CDR2 from the germline V gene are SGHTA and FQGTGA. The CDR3 totals 15 residues. The CDR3 is CASSSLAGGPETQYF. In nucleotides, the CDR3 is TGTGCCAGTAGCTCCCTAGCGGGAGGGCCGGAGACCCAGTACTTC.

The V and J genes are TRBV24-1 and TRBJ2-1, with no clear D. Germline V lookup: CDR1 KGHDR, CDR2 SFDVKD. This CDR3 has 14 residues. V lost 8 bases and J 4 bases, leaving 14 bases between the germline ends. The CDR3 protein is CATNDGFSYNEQFF. DNA for the CDR3: TGTGCCACCAATGACGGATTTTCATACAATGAGCAGTTCTTC.

The V gene is TRBV10-3, the J gene TRBJ2-3; TRBD1 aligns across 8 bases. CDR1 ENHRY and CDR2 SYGVKD come from the germline V gene. Trimming took 6 bases from V and 4 from J; bases not matched to a gene: 6. The CDR3 is 14 residues long. CDR3 DNA: TGTGCCATCAGGACGACAGGGGAGGCAGATACGCAGTATTTT. This translates into CAIRTTGEADTQYF.